This is a list of T cell receptor beta chains from one sample in a study of shared clonotypes between healthy human individuals. Produced via immunoSEQ multiplex PCR; TCRdb's table is partial and in-frame only. The data hold about 2.4 million clones, with 80% to 95% observed a single time. Source material: naive CD4+ T cells from PBMCs. Every receptor here comes from a man aged 18 to 30 in good health. Some clones in this sample may be carry-over from other donors' samples. The CDR3 runs from the conserved cysteine through the conserved F or W. Each record gives: CDR3 length, clone size, D gene, J gene, V gene, CDR3 protein, CDR3 DNA. The D gene is left open where the match is weak. Clone sizes are given selectively: once, few, many, or a class where the clone is expanded.

length: 14; size: -; D: -; J: TRBJ2-7; V: TRBV7-8; CDR3: CASSLEQFNYEQYF; DNA: TGTGCCAGCAGCTTAGAACAGTTCAACTACGAGCAGTACTTC
length: 15; size: -; D: TRBD1; J: TRBJ1-2; V: TRBV5-6; CDR3: CASGSAGQGFYGYTF; DNA: TGTGCCAGCGGTAGCGCGGGACAGGGATTCTATGGCTACACCTTC
length: 14; size: -; D: -; J: TRBJ1-6; V: TRBV10-3; CDR3: CAISESGIGSPLHF; DNA: TGTGCCATCAGTGAGTCAGGGATTGGCTCACCCCTCCACTTT
length: 15; size: once; D: TRBD1; J: TRBJ2-7; V: TRBV28; CDR3: CASSGETGWDVKQYF; DNA: TGTGCCAGCAGTGGGGAGACAGGGTGGGATGTGAAGCAGTACTTC
length: 14; size: -; D: -; J: TRBJ1-2; V: TRBV6-6; CDR3: CASRPPGTAYGYTF; DNA: TGTGCCAGCAGACCCCCCGGGACGGCCTATGGCTACACCTTC
length: 14; size: -; D: -; J: TRBJ2-2; V: TRBV27; CDR3: CASSLFYSTGELFF; DNA: TGTGCCAGCAGTTTATTTTACAGTACCGGGGAGCTGTTTTTT
length: 11; size: -; D: -; J: TRBJ2-7; V: TRBV6-5; CDR3: CATRRGYEQYF; DNA: TGTGCCACACGCCGGGGGTACGAGCAGTACTTC
length: 14; size: -; D: TRBD2; J: TRBJ2-7; V: TRBV5-1; CDR3: CASSLNGRTHEQYF; DNA: TGCGCCAGCAGCTTGAACGGGAGGACCCACGAGCAGTACTTC
length: 17; size: -; D: -; J: TRBJ1-5; V: TRBV5-4; CDR3: CASSLKEWTVLNQPQHF; DNA: TGTGCCAGCAGCTTAAAAGAATGGACAGTCCTAAATCAGCCCCAGCATTTT
length: 12; size: -; D: -; J: TRBJ2-5; V: TRBV28; CDR3: CASTGDQETQYF; DNA: TGTGCCAGCACAGGGGACCAAGAGACCCAGTACTTC
length: 14; size: -; D: TRBD1; J: TRBJ2-7; V: TRBV5-8; CDR3: CASSLGQGAYEQYF; DNA: TGTGCCAGCAGCTTGGGACAGGGAGCCTACGAGCAGTACTTC
length: 15; size: -; D: -; J: TRBJ2-7; V: TRBV4-1; CDR3: CASSQLDYRDYEQYF; DNA: TGCGCCAGCAGCCAGCTAGATTACAGGGACTACGAGCAGTACTTC
length: 15; size: -; D: TRBD2; J: TRBJ2-2; V: TRBV28; CDR3: CASSFGTRSFGELFF; DNA: TGTGCCAGCAGTTTCGGGACTAGGTCGTTCGGGGAGCTGTTTTTT
length: 16; size: once; D: -; J: TRBJ1-5; V: TRBV7-2; CDR3: CASSLDGGRSNQPQHF; DNA: TGTGCCAGCAGCTTAGACGGTGGCCGGAGCAATCAGCCCCAGCATTTT
length: 13; size: -; D: -; J: TRBJ1-1; V: TRBV5-1; CDR3: CASSLVLGTEAFF; DNA: TGCGCCAGCAGCTTGGTTCTGGGGACTGAAGCTTTCTTT
length: 15; size: once; D: TRBD1; J: TRBJ2-3; V: TRBV7-9; CDR3: CASSGPTGYSDTQYF; DNA: TGTGCCAGCAGCGGCCCGACAGGGTATAGTGATACGCAGTATTTT
length: 14; size: once; D: TRBD2; J: TRBJ2-7; V: TRBV2; CDR3: CASSEGVAGEEQYF; DNA: TGTGCCAGCAGTGAAGGAGTTGCGGGGGAAGAGCAGTACTTC
length: 13; size: -; D: -; J: TRBJ2-7; V: TRBV11-2; CDR3: CASSLGSSSEQYF; DNA: TGTGCCAGCAGCTTAGGGTCTAGCTCCGAGCAGTACTTC
length: 15; size: -; D: -; J: TRBJ2-3; V: TRBV30; CDR3: CAWSVPRPRTDTQYF; DNA: TGTGCCTGGAGTGTACCCAGGCCCCGCACAGATACGCAGTATTTT
length: 13; size: -; D: -; J: TRBJ2-5; V: TRBV5-1; CDR3: CASSQPGRETQYF; DNA: TGCGCCAGCAGCCAACCGGGACGGGAGACCCAGTACTTC
length: 16; size: -; D: -; J: TRBJ1-3; V: TRBV5-1; CDR3: CASSRSQGGSGNTIYF; DNA: TGCGCCAGCAGCCGGTCTCAGGGAGGGTCTGGAAACACCATATATTTT
length: 15; size: -; D: TRBD2; J: TRBJ2-5; V: TRBV7-3; CDR3: CASSPGLAGRETQYF; DNA: TGTGCCAGCAGCCCCGGACTAGCGGGGCGAGAGACCCAGTACTTC
length: 16; size: -; D: TRBD2; J: TRBJ2-7; V: TRBV5-1; CDR3: CASSLGVAGGYYEQYF; DNA: TGCGCCAGCAGCTTGGGTGTAGCGGGAGGTTACTACGAGCAGTACTTC
length: 15; size: -; D: -; J: TRBJ2-1; V: TRBV7-3; CDR3: CASSSGLLSYNEQFF; DNA: TGTGCCAGCAGTTCTGGACTACTCTCCTACAATGAGCAGTTCTTC
length: 12; size: -; D: -; J: TRBJ1-2; V: TRBV30; CDR3: CAWRGEAPGYTF; DNA: TGTGCCTGGAGGGGGGAGGCTCCGGGCTACACCTTC
length: 16; size: -; D: TRBD1; J: TRBJ1-3; V: TRBV6-6; CDR3: CASSPRGGTTGNTIYF; DNA: TGTGCCAGCAGTCCCAGGGGGGGAACAACTGGAAACACCATATATTTT
length: 14; size: -; D: TRBD2; J: TRBJ2-1; V: TRBV19; CDR3: CASSILTSGVEQFF; DNA: TGTGCCAGTAGTATCCTGACTAGCGGGGTTGAGCAGTTCTTC
length: 14; size: -; D: -; J: TRBJ2-7; V: TRBV30; CDR3: CAWSIGGFSYEQYF; DNA: TGTGCCTGGAGCATAGGGGGGTTCTCCTACGAGCAGTACTTC
length: 14; size: -; D: TRBD1; J: TRBJ1-2; V: TRBV19; CDR3: CASSRRDRGFGYTF; DNA: TGTGCCAGTAGTCGCCGGGACAGGGGCTTTGGCTACACCTTC
length: 16; size: -; D: -; J: TRBJ2-7; V: TRBV14; CDR3: CASSHWTGEVVREQYF; DNA: TGTGCCAGCAGCCATTGGACTGGGGAGGTTGTACGAGAGCAGTACTTC
length: 13; size: -; D: -; J: TRBJ2-7; V: TRBV7-3; CDR3: CASSQTGDYEQYF; DNA: TGTGCCAGCAGCCAAACCGGGGACTACGAGCAGTACTTC
length: 16; size: -; D: -; J: TRBJ2-5; V: TRBV2; CDR3: CASSLVGRTLQETQYF; DNA: TGTGCCAGCAGTCTGGTGGGACGCACATTGCAAGAGACCCAGTACTTC
length: 11; size: once; D: -; J: TRBJ2-7; V: TRBV29-1; CDR3: CSASRDYEQYF; DNA: TGCAGCGCCTCCAGGGATTACGAGCAGTACTTC
length: 16; size: -; D: -; J: TRBJ2-6; V: TRBV5-1; CDR3: CASSLGGRTGANVLTF; DNA: TGCGCCAGCAGCTTGGGGGGGCGAACCGGGGCCAACGTCCTGACTTTC
length: 15; size: -; D: -; J: TRBJ1-1; V: TRBV5-4; CDR3: CASSLAPAMNTEAFF; DNA: TGTGCCAGCAGCTTGGCCCCAGCCATGAACACTGAAGCTTTCTTT
length: 15; size: -; D: -; J: TRBJ2-3; V: TRBV9; CDR3: CASSVGPGVADTQYF; DNA: TGTGCCAGCAGCGTAGGTCCGGGAGTGGCAGATACGCAGTATTTT
length: 14; size: -; D: TRBD2; J: TRBJ2-7; V: TRBV2; CDR3: CASSLGLAHSVGDF; DNA: TGTGCCAGCAGCCTGGGACTAGCGCATTCGGTGGGCGACTTC
length: 15; size: -; D: TRBD1; J: TRBJ2-1; V: TRBV29-1; CDR3: CSVVGTGTSYNEQFF; DNA: TGCAGCGTTGTCGGGACAGGGACCTCCTACAATGAGCAGTTCTTC
length: 13; size: -; D: -; J: TRBJ1-5; V: TRBV7-3; CDR3: CASSLSLGQPQHF; DNA: TGTGCCAGCAGCTTAAGCTTAGGACAGCCCCAGCATTTT
length: 15; size: -; D: TRBD1; J: TRBJ2-2; V: TRBV7-3; CDR3: CASSADRVDTGELFF; DNA: TGTGCCAGCAGCGCCGACAGGGTGGACACCGGGGAGCTGTTTTTT
length: 16; size: -; D: -; J: TRBJ1-5; V: TRBV18; CDR3: CASSPTQGRDGQPQHF; DNA: TGTGCCAGCTCACCGACGCAGGGTAGAGATGGCCAGCCCCAGCATTTT
length: 16; size: once; D: TRBD2; J: TRBJ2-7; V: TRBV19; CDR3: CASSQAGTSGTYEQYF; DNA: TGTGCCAGTAGTCAAGCCGGGACTAGCGGAACCTACGAGCAGTACTTC
length: 13; size: once; D: TRBD2; J: TRBJ2-7; V: TRBV6-1; CDR3: CASTLGGIYEQYF; DNA: TGTGCCAGCACCCTCGGGGGGATCTACGAGCAGTACTTC
length: 15; size: few; D: -; J: TRBJ1-1; V: TRBV5-1; CDR3: CASSLGGIVSAEAFF; DNA: TGCGCCAGCAGCTTGGGAGGCATCGTTTCTGCTGAAGCTTTCTTT
length: 15; size: -; D: -; J: TRBJ2-7; V: TRBV2; CDR3: CASRAGTQSSYEQYF; DNA: TGTGCCAGCAGGGCCGGGACCCAGAGCTCCTACGAGCAGTACTTC
length: 15; size: -; D: TRBD1; J: TRBJ1-4; V: TRBV2; CDR3: CASSGTEATNEKLFF; DNA: TGTGCCAGCAGCGGGACAGAAGCAACTAATGAAAAACTGTTTTTT
length: 14; size: -; D: TRBD1; J: TRBJ1-2; V: TRBV2; CDR3: CASRATGLGYGYTF; DNA: TGTGCCAGCAGGGCGACAGGGCTCGGCTATGGCTACACCTTC
length: 17; size: -; D: -; J: TRBJ2-2; V: TRBV9; CDR3: CASSGGSGQGDTGELFF; DNA: TGTGCCAGCAGCGGGGGATCGGGTCAGGGTGACACCGGGGAGCTGTTTTTT
length: 12; size: -; D: -; J: TRBJ2-1; V: TRBV7-9; CDR3: CASSSPRGWWFF; DNA: TGTGCCAGCAGCTCCCCTCGGGGGTGGTGGTTCTTC
length: 13; size: once; D: -; J: TRBJ2-1; V: TRBV19; CDR3: CASRAAVNNEQFF; DNA: TGTGCCAGTAGGGCGGCGGTTAACAATGAGCAGTTCTTC
length: 15; size: -; D: -; J: TRBJ2-5; V: TRBV27; CDR3: CASSPRTRVPETQYF; DNA: TGTGCCAGCAGTCCGAGAACTAGAGTTCCAGAGACCCAGTACTTC
length: 13; size: -; D: TRBD2; J: TRBJ2-3; V: TRBV7-3; CDR3: CASSLTSPDTQYF; DNA: TGTGCCAGCAGCTTGACTAGCCCAGATACGCAGTATTTT
length: 20; size: -; D: TRBD2; J: TRBJ2-1; V: TRBV28; CDR3: CASSSAGGLAGGGSYNEQFF; DNA: TGTGCCAGCAGTTCCGCGGGGGGACTAGCGGGAGGCGGTTCCTACAATGAGCAGTTCTTC
length: 16; size: -; D: TRBD2; J: TRBJ2-3; V: TRBV28; CDR3: CASSFGGGQIGDTQYF; DNA: TGTGCCAGCAGTTTTGGGGGAGGGCAAATTGGAGATACGCAGTATTTT